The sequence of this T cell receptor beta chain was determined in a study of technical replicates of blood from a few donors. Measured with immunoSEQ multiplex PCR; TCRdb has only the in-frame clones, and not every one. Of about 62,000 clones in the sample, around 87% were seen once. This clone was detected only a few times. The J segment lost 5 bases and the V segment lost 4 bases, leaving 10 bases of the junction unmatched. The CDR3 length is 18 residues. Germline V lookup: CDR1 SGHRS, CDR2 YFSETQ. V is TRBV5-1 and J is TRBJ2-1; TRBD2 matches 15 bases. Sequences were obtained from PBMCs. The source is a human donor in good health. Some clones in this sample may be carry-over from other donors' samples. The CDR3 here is CASSVGLAGGVLDNEQFF. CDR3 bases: TGCGCCAGCAGCGTGGGACTAGCGGGAGGAGTGTTGGACAATGAGCAGTTCTTC.